Listed below are T cell receptor beta chains from one sample, sequenced in a study of T cells in Graves' hyperthyroidism and ophthalmopathy. One entry per CDR3 protein, called by TCRdb with MiXCR from the multiplex PCR reads. In the table there are about 380,000 distinct CDR3 sequences, approximately 18% of which are singletons. The specimen was blood. These receptors were collected from a young man with Graves' ophthalmopathy. The CDR3 runs from the conserved cysteine through the conserved F or W. A D gene is named only where the DNA matches it firmly. Where a row states a size, it is once, few, many or the class of an expanded clone; other rows omit it.

TRBV28,few,TRBJ1-6,NA,CASSRRDIKNSPLHF,TGTGCCAGCAGTCGGCGGGACATAAAAAATTCACCCCTCCACTTT
TRBV3-1,NA,TRBJ2-1,TRBD2,CASSQRLLAGGGNEQFF,TGTGCCAGCAGCCAGAGGCTACTAGCGGGGGGTGGCAATGAGCAGTTCTTC
TRBV7-9,many,TRBJ2-2,NA,CASSLHGANTGELFF,TGTGCCAGCAGCTTGCATGGAGCGAACACCGGGGAGCTGTTTTTT
TRBV27,many,TRBJ1-2,TRBD1,CASSWDRDNYGYTF,TGTGCCAGCAGCTGGGACAGGGACAACTATGGCTACACCTTC
TRBV5-6,few,TRBJ1-6,NA,CASRRLNSPLHF,TGTGCCAGCCGTCGCCTAAATTCACCCCTCCACTTT
TRBV20-1,few,TRBJ1-2,NA,CSARDTFTPDSSNYGYTF,TGCAGTGCTAGAGATACCTTCACTCCGGACAGTTCTAACTATGGCTACACCTTC
TRBV27,many,TRBJ2-7,NA,CASKRAGYEQYF,TGTGCCTCGAAAAGGGCAGGGTACGAGCAGTACTTC
TRBV10-1,many,TRBJ1-2,NA,CASSPGTSYGYTF,TGCGCCAGCAGTCCCGGGACCTCATATGGCTACACCTTC
TRBV12-3/TRBV12-4,many,TRBJ2-7,NA,CASSPLGRGERIYEQYF,TGTGCCAGCAGCCCTTTAGGTAGGGGAGAGAGGATCTACGAGCAGTACTTC
TRBV14,NA,TRBJ1-1,NA,CASSQEPGLNTEAFF,TGTGCCAGCAGCCAAGAACCCGGGTTGAACACTGAAGCTTTCTTT
TRBV2,NA,TRBJ2-6,TRBD1,CASSRWDRGFSGANVLTF,TGTGCCAGCAGCCGGTGGGACAGGGGGTTCTCTGGGGCCAACGTCCTGACTTTC
TRBV10-3,NA,TRBJ2-3,NA,CATAPGFTDTQYF,TGTGCCACCGCCCCGGGCTTCACAGATACGCAGTATTTT
TRBV10-3,NA,TRBJ1-1,NA,CAITKLRIRGNTEAFF,TGTGCCATCACCAAACTTAGAATACGTGGGAACACTGAAGCTTTCTTT
TRBV20-1,many,TRBJ1-2,NA,CSAREYRDYGYTF,TGCAGTGCTAGAGAGTACAGGGACTATGGCTACACCTTC
TRBV3-1,many,TRBJ1-2,TRBD1,CASSHQGAVNYGYTF,TGTGCCAGCAGCCATCAGGGGGCTGTAAACTATGGCTACACCTTC
TRBV20-1,few,TRBJ2-3,NA,CSARVGPNTDTQYF,TGCAGTGCTAGGGTGGGACCTAACACAGATACGCAGTATTTT
TRBV28,NA,TRBJ1-2,NA,CASSPFGASGGYTF,TGTGCCAGCAGCCCGTTTGGGGCGTCGGGTGGCTACACCTTC
TRBV5-1,many,TRBJ2-7,TRBD1,CASGPRGRDEQYF,TGCGCCAGCGGCCCCAGGGGGCGCGACGAGCAGTACTTC
TRBV9,NA,TRBJ2-1,NA,CASSPPSQGGGEQFF,TGTGCCAGCAGCCCCCCGAGCCAGGGAGGCGGTGAGCAGTTCTTC
TRBV2,many,TRBJ1-1,NA,CASISGTRSMNTEAFF,TGTGCCAGCATCTCGGGGACTCGGAGCATGAACACTGAAGCTTTCTTT
TRBV7-9,few,TRBJ2-7,TRBD1,CASSPLQGQRHEQYF,TGTGCCAGCAGCCCGCTCCAGGGACAGCGCCACGAGCAGTACTTC
TRBV7-8,many,TRBJ2-5,TRBD1,CASRPWRMDRVEETQYF,TGTGCCAGCAGACCTTGGCGGATGGACAGGGTCGAAGAGACCCAGTACTTC
TRBV18,few,TRBJ2-7,NA,CASSPGRTDYEQYF,TGTGCCAGCTCACCAGGTAGAACGGACTACGAGCAGTACTTC
TRBV5-6,many,TRBJ2-1,NA,CASTSAREQFF,TGTGCCAGCACCTCGGCAAGAGAGCAGTTCTTC
TRBV25-1,few,TRBJ2-2,TRBD2,CASSEGLAGFNTGELFF,TGTGCCAGCAGTGAAGGGCTAGCGGGGTTCAACACCGGGGAGCTGTTTTTT
TRBV7-9,many,TRBJ2-5,TRBD1,CASSLIQGEQETQYF,TGTGCCAGCAGCCTCATACAGGGGGAGCAAGAGACCCAGTACTTC
TRBV2,many,TRBJ2-1,NA,CATQPTLRSGIARYIISYNEQFF,TGTGCCACCCAGCCCACCCTACGCTCAGGGATTGCTCGGTACATTATATCCTACAATGAGCAGTTCTTC
TRBV15,few,TRBJ1-2,NA,CATSSHLGEGVYTF,TGTGCCACCAGCAGCCATCTAGGGGAGGGAGTCTACACCTTC
TRBV15,few,TRBJ1-5,NA,CATKAGASNQPQHF,TGTGCCACCAAGGCAGGGGCGAGCAATCAGCCCCAGCATTTT
TRBV18,many,TRBJ2-5,TRBD2,CASSPGTSQETQYF,TGTGCCAGCAGTCCAGGGACTAGCCAAGAGACCCAGTACTTC
TRBV12-3/TRBV12-4,many,TRBJ2-1,NA,CASTPGTYNEQFF,TGTGCCAGCACTCCAGGGACTTACAATGAGCAGTTCTTC
TRBV20-1,many,TRBJ1-1,TRBD1,CSATRLSRGLEPGAEAFF,TGCAGTGCTACCAGACTCAGCAGGGGGCTAGAGCCGGGCGCTGAAGCTTTCTTT
TRBV3-1,few,TRBJ2-2,NA,CASSLTSSTGELFF,TGTGCCAGCAGCCTAACTAGTAGCACCGGGGAGCTGTTTTTT
TRBV5-1,NA,TRBJ1-1,TRBD1,CASSLATGGGNTEAFF,TGCGCCAGCAGCTTGGCGACAGGGGGCGGGAACACTGAAGCTTTCTTT
TRBV5-1,many,TRBJ2-7,NA,CASTAGSEYEQYF,TGCGCCAGTACTGCGGGGTCCGAATACGAGCAGTACTTC
TRBV20-1,NA,TRBJ1-5,NA,CSARAWGQPQHF,TGCAGTGCTAGAGCCTGGGGCCAGCCCCAGCATTTT
TRBV20-1,many,TRBJ2-3,TRBD2,CSATSGGEADTQYF,TGCAGTGCAACTAGCGGGGGGGAAGCAGATACGCAGTATTTT
TRBV6-1,many,TRBJ2-3,NA,CASSEALLRDWTTDTQYF,TGTGCCAGCAGTGAAGCCTTACTCCGGGACTGGACCACAGATACGCAGTATTTT
TRBV3-1,few,TRBJ1-4,NA,CASSSRFGPGNEKLFF,TGTGCCAGCAGCTCTAGGTTCGGTCCGGGTAATGAAAAACTGTTTTTT
TRBV11-2,few,TRBJ2-7,NA,CASSLVGQRVYEQYF,TGTGCCAGCAGCTTAGTTGGACAGAGAGTATACGAGCAGTACTTC
TRBV2,many,TRBJ2-3,TRBD1,CASSERQGGFADTQYF,TGTGCCAGCAGTGAAAGACAGGGGGGTTTCGCAGATACGCAGTATTTT